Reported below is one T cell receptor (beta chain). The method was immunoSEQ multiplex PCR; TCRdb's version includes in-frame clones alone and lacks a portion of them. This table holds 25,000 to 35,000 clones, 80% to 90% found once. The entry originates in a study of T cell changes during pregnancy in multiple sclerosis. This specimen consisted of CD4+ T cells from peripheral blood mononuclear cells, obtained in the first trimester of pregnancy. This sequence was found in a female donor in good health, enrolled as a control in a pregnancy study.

CDR3 in DNA: TGCGCCAGCAGCTTGGGACAGGGCTATGAAAAACTGTTTTTT. Amino acid sequence: CASSLGQGYEKLFF. The chain carries TRBV5-1 and TRBJ1-4; 7 bases line up with TRBD1. The V gene end was trimmed by 0 bases and the J gene end by 6 bases; junction bases not matched to a gene: 2. Germline CDR1 SGHRS, CDR2 YFSETQ. The CDR3 is 14 amino acids. Filled out from reference TRBV5-1 and TRBJ1-4, the complete variable domain reads KAGVTQTPRYLIKTRGQQVTLSCSPISGHRSVSWYQQTPGQGLQFLFEYFSETQRNKGNFPGRFSGRQFSNSRSEMNVSTLELGDSALYLCASSLGQGYEKLFFGSGTQLSVL.